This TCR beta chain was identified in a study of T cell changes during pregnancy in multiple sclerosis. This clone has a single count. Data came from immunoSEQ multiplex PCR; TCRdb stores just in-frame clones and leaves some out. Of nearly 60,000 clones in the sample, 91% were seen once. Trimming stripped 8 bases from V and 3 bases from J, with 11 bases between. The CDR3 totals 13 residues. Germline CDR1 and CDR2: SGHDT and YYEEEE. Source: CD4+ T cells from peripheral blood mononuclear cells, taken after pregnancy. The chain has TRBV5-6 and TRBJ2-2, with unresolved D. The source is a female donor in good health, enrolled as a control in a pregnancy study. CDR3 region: CASFDLDTGELFF. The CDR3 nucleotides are TGTGCCAGTTTTGATTTAGACACCGGGGAGCTGTTTTTT.